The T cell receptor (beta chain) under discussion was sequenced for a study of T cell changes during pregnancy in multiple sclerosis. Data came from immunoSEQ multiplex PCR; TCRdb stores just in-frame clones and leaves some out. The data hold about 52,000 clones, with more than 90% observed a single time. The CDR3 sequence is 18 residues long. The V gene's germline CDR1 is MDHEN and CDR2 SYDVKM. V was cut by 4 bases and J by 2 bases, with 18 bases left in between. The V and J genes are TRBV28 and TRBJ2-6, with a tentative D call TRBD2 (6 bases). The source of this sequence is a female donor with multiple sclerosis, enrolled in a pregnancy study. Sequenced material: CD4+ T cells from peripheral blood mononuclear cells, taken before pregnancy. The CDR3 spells CASSSRDSGAPGANVLTF. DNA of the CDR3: TGTGCCAGCAGTTCACGGGACTCCGGAGCTCCTGGGGCCAACGTCCTGACTTTC.